A selection of T cell receptor beta chains follows, all from one sample in a study of T-cell reconstitution after alpha-beta-depleted transplantation in children. Using its own MiXCR run on the PCR reads, TCRdb lists one record per CDR3 protein. The sample consists of 600,000 to 700,000 distinct CDR3 sequences, roughly 14% of them appearing once. The sequences come from PBMCs, collected before TCRalphabeta/CD19-depleted stem cell transplant. These receptors were collected from a girl aged 2-15 years with congenital amegakaryocytic thrombocytopenia, due to receive a stem cell transplant. The conserved cysteine and the conserved F or W are not part of the CDR3 here. Only some rows state a clone size, as once, few, many or a class for expanded clones.

J gene | V gene | clone size | CDR3 protein
TRBJ1-1 | TRBV7-9 | many | ASSLGGTRGTEAF
TRBJ1-4 | TRBV5-1 | many | ASSQNPQGATNEKLF
TRBJ2-1 | TRBV5-1 | many | ASSLDGTSYNEQF
TRBJ2-1 | TRBV15 | few | ATSRTLAGAVNEQF
TRBJ1-1 | TRBV20-1 | many | SAPVPGLNTEAF
TRBJ1-5 | TRBV27 | . | ASSPSTGGNQPQH
TRBJ1-4 | TRBV4-1 | . | ASRGRAANEKLF
TRBJ2-7 | TRBV5-5 | . | ASSARINQPLIYYEQY
TRBJ1-2 | TRBV12-3/TRBV12-4 | many | ASSLPGNYGYT
TRBJ2-5 | TRBV7-9 | . | ASSRNGLAGETQY
TRBJ1-1 | TRBV10-3 | . | AISESILANTEAF
TRBJ1-2 | TRBV5-1 | many | ASSPTVGTLYGYT
TRBJ2-3 | TRBV10-3 | many | ATAVSDTQY
TRBJ1-1 | TRBV5-1 | few | ASSGEGGTEAF
TRBJ2-1 | TRBV5-6 | . | ASTRWGRAGNEQF
TRBJ2-7 | TRBV29-1 | many | SAMSLIYEQY
TRBJ2-3 | TRBV12-3/TRBV12-4 | . | ASSTTSGRTDTQY
TRBJ2-2 | TRBV10-3 | . | AISELRLTVTGELF
TRBJ2-7 | TRBV6-5 | . | ASSLALAEPGFHEQY
TRBJ2-1 | TRBV7-9 | few | ASSPKGGSSYNEQF
TRBJ2-1 | TRBV20-1 | . | SGGFSRYNEQF
TRBJ2-7 | TRBV9 | few | ASSASGFSSYEQY
TRBJ2-1 | TRBV30 | . | ASSPSAKYNEQF
TRBJ2-5 | TRBV7-9 | few | ASSLERGRTQY
TRBJ2-7 | TRBV20-1 | many | SASASSGRAHEQY
TRBJ2-2 | TRBV29-1 | few | SVSGGGPNTGELF
TRBJ2-7 | TRBV30 | . | AWSDTSYEQY
TRBJ2-3 | TRBV20-1 | . | SCSVSTDTQY
TRBJ2-3 | TRBV7-9 | many | ASSLVPETTDTQY